The 25 T cell receptor beta chains given below trace back to one sample, sequenced in a study of blood T cells in healthy people across ages. A J-beta primer mix and a sample-barcoded 5' primer were used in a second PCR of about 7 to 12 cycles. TCRdb analysed the 5' RACE reads with MiXCR anew, one entry per CDR3 protein. The table includes hundreds of thousands of distinct CDR3 sequences, approximately 43% detected once. Sequencing input: blood. The receptors shown here come from a woman aged 60-75 years in good health.

This clonotype was picked up one time. The V and J genes are TRBV20-1 and TRBJ2-5; maybe TRBD2 (5 bases). The V and J ends lost 3 bases and 11 bases respectively, with 13 bases between them. Germline assignment: CDR1 DFQATT and CDR2 SNEGSKA (reference sequence). CDR3 length equals 11 residues. The CDR3 coding sequence is TGCAGTGCTAGCGGGATAGAGGAACAGTACTTC. Its translation is CSASGIEEQYF.

This clonotype has a single count. The chain is built from TRBV7-2 and TRBJ2-7, with 7 bases fitting TRBD2. This CDR3 contains 16 residues. J lost 1 base, V lost 2 bases, and 8 bases had no gene match. CDR1 and CDR2 from the germline V gene are SGHTA and FQGNSA. CDR3 loop: CASSLTGGGKSYEQYF. The CDR3 nucleotides read TGTGCCAGCAGCTTAACGGGGGGAGGGAAATCCTACGAGCAGTACTTC.

This clonotype was seen once. The chain joins TRBV12-3 or TRBV12-4 to TRBJ2-4; TRBD2 matches at 8 bases. This CDR3 is built from 14 residues. V dropped 5 bases and J dropped 4; count of bases not matched to a gene: 4. Here the CDR3 DNA reads TGTGCCAGCAGTACCGGGACTAGAAAAAACATTCAGTACTTC. Its protein is CASSTGTRKNIQYF.

V usage is TRBV20-1 and J usage is TRBJ1-2, with D possibly TRBD1 on 5 matching bases. The V gene lost 2 bases and the J gene lost 7 bases, with 8 bases spanning the gap. Germline CDR1 and CDR2: DFQATT and SNEGSKA (reference sequence). The length of the CDR3 is 11 residues. The CDR3 protein is CSARQGSGYTF. Written as DNA, the CDR3 is TGCAGTGCTAGACAGGGCAGTGGCTACACCTTC.

V and J are TRBV11-2 and TRBJ2-1; D not resolved. The J call may be mistaken, given a closer DNA end match to TRBJ2-7. This CDR3 spans 16 amino acids. Germline V gene lookup returns CDR1 SGHAT and CDR2 FQNNGV. The CDR3 reads CASSLDFPRSYNEQYF. The DNA for the CDR3 is TGTGCCAGCAGCTTAGATTTCCCCCGCTCCTACAATGAGCAGTACTTC.

This chain connects TRBV6-5 to TRBJ2-7; possibly TRBD1 for D (5 bases). The germline gives CDR1 MNHEY, CDR2 SVGAGI. The CDR3 consists of 15 residues. V lost 0 bases and J 2 bases, leaving 11 bases between the germline ends. This CDR3 is CASSYSATEPYEQYF. DNA for the CDR3: TGTGCCAGCAGTTACTCGGCGACAGAGCCCTACGAGCAGTACTTC.

The chain uses TRBV20-1 and TRBJ2-7; D possibly matches TRBD1 or TRBD2 (5 bases each). V dropped 3 bases and J dropped 0 bases, with 12 bases sitting between them. Germline lookup yields CDR1 DFQATT and CDR2 SNEGSKA (reference sequence). This CDR3 contains 14 residues. The CDR3 nucleotides are TGCAGTGCTAGGACTTGGGACGGCTCCTACGAGCAGTACTTC. It encodes CSARTWDGSYEQYF.

The rearrangement links TRBV20-1 to TRBJ2-7; D unresolved. This CDR3 region has 15 residues. Trimming took 0 bases from V and 2 from J, leaving 14 bases between them. Germline CDR1 reads DFQATT; CDR2 reads SNEGSKA (reference sequence). The CDR3 bases are TGCAGTGCTAGAGATATAGTGGACGGAACCTACGAGCAGTACTTC. This translates into CSARDIVDGTYEQYF.

The DNA of the CDR3 is TGCAGTGCTAGAGATCAAGGAGACCAGCCCCAGCATTTT. Its translation: CSARDQGDQPQHF. This chain connects TRBV20-1 to TRBJ1-5, with D hard to call. Germline V gives CDR1 DFQATT, CDR2 SNEGSKA (reference sequence). Trimming cost V 0 bases and J 7 bases, with 10 bases left between them. CDR3 length: 13 residues.

The rearrangement uses TRBV7-2 and TRBJ2-7; 8 nucleotides match TRBD1. CDR1 is SGHTA, CDR2 FQGNSA, per germline. The ends lost 6 bases at V and 7 bases at J; junction bases unmatched: 11. The CDR3 contains 14 residues. CDR3 nucleotides: TGTGCCAGCAGATGGGACAGGACGCCTAGGGAGCAGTACTTC. Translation: CASRWDRTPREQYF. Full variable domain (outside the CDR3, taken from reference TRBV7-2 and TRBJ2-7): GAGVSQSPSNKVTEKGKDVELRCDPISGHTALYWYRQSLGQGLEFLIYFQGNSAPDKSGLPSDRFSAERTGGSVSTLTIQRTQQEDSAVYLCASRWDRTPREQYFGPGTRLTVT.

Notes on this clonotype: A much more abundant neighbour one base away suggests this may be a read error. The chain is built from TRBV25-1 and TRBJ2-1; 7 positions agree with TRBD2. The CDR3 extends over 14 amino acids. CDR1 and CDR2 (germline): MGHDK, SYGVNS. The CDR3 sequence is CASSETSAYNERFF. The CDR3 DNA is TGTGCCAGCAGTGAAACTAGCGCATACAATGAGCGGTTCTTC.

The chain combines TRBV5-1 with TRBJ2-7; TRBD1 matches 10 bases. V was clipped by 6 bases and J by 2 bases; unmatched bases: 8. CDR1 and CDR2 (germline): SGHRS, YFSETQ. The CDR3 spans 15 residues. CDR3 region: CASTRDRGGPYEQYF. Written as DNA, the CDR3 is TGCGCCAGCACCAGGGACAGGGGTGGACCCTACGAGCAGTACTTC.

This clonotype turned up a few times. The genes are TRBV16 and TRBJ2-3; 11 bases are a match to TRBD2. V was clipped by 8 bases and J by 9 bases; unmatched bases: 13. Germline V gives CDR1 KGHSY, CDR2 FQNENV. The CDR3 length is 15 residues. In DNA form, the CDR3 reads TGTGCCAGCCTACCGGGACTAGCGGAGTTCGGGACGCAGTATTTT. Translating gives CASLPGLAEFGTQYF.

The V gene is TRBV27, the J gene TRBJ1-1; 7 nucleotides match TRBD1. The germline CDR1 and CDR2 sequences are MNHEY and SMNVEV (reference sequence). There are 20 residues in the CDR3. Trimming at V came to 4 bases and at J to 4 bases, leaving 24 bases not matched to a gene. The chain's CDR3 is CASSYQRGPSAGKRATEAFF. In nucleotides, the CDR3 is TGTGCCAGCAGTTACCAAAGGGGGCCTTCTGCGGGAAAGAGGGCCACTGAAGCTTTCTTT.

The chain couples TRBV6-5 to TRBJ1-3; D call uncertain. The V end lost 1 base, the J end lost 0 bases, and 7 bases lay between the germline ends. The CDR3 consists of 15 residues. Germline CDR1 reads MNHEY; CDR2 reads SVGAGI. CDR3 sequence (DNA): TGTGCCAGCAGTTACTATAGTAGCTCTGGAAACACCATATATTTT. As protein: CASSYYSSSGNTIYF.

This clonotype has only one observation. V gene TRBV20-1 combines with J gene TRBJ2-5; 9 bases map to TRBD2. V dropped 1 base and J dropped 11; count of bases not matched to a gene: 17. The CDR3 consists of 16 residues. The germline V gene has CDR1 DFQATT and CDR2 SNEGSKA (reference sequence). The CDR3 loop is CSARALASGDRNEQYF. Here the CDR3 DNA reads TGCAGTGCTAGAGCCCTAGCTAGCGGGGATAGGAATGAGCAGTACTTC.

The V and J genes are TRBV12-3 or TRBV12-4 and TRBJ2-1; 10 bases are a match to TRBD2. There are 17 residues in the CDR3. V was pared by 6 bases and J by 10 bases, with 18 bases of the junction left unmatched. CDR3 DNA: TGTGCCAGCAGCCCATACCTACTAGCGGGAACAGTGCGGGAGCAGTTCTTC. Protein product: CASSPYLLAGTVREQFF.

The genes are TRBV13 and TRBJ2-1, with 8 bases matching TRBD2. CDR3 length equals 15 residues. CDR1 is PRHDT and CDR2 is FYEKMQ in the germline V gene (reference sequence). J gave up 2 bases and V 2 bases, and 2 bases lay outside the gene matches. As DNA, the CDR3 is TGTGCCAGCAGCTTAAGGGGACTAGCCTACAATGAGCAGTTCTTC. Its protein product is CASSLRGLAYNEQFF.

The V gene is TRBV9, the J gene TRBJ2-7, with D perhaps TRBD2 (6 bases). CDR3 length: 15 residues. V was cut by 0 bases and J by 1 base, with 11 bases left in between. CDR1 and CDR2 (germline): SGDLS, YYNGEE. CDR3 sequence (DNA): TGTGCCAGCAGCGTAGGTACTAGCTCGTCCTACGAGCAGTACTTC. Translated: CASSVGTSSSYEQYF.

Concerning this clonotype: A read error may account for a junction end that differs from germline. This chain joins TRBV10-3 and TRBJ2-7, with TRBD1 matching over 8 bases. CDR3 size: 14 residues. Germline lookup yields CDR1 ENHRY and CDR2 SYGVKD. The CDR3 loop is CAVSEIQGVWEQYF. The CDR3 bases are TGTGCCGTCAGTGAGATACAGGGGGTGTGGGAGCAGTACTTC.

The count of this clonotype is one. The J gene is TRBJ1-6, the V gene TRBV30, with D unresolved. This CDR3 comprises 13 residues. Trimming stripped 1 base from V and 5 bases from J, with 6 bases between. CDR1 GTSNPN and CDR2 SVGIG come from the germline V gene (reference sequence). The CDR3 DNA reads as TGTGCCTGGAGTGAAGGTGATAATTCACCCCTCCACTTT. It codes for CAWSEGDNSPLHF.

This clonotype has more than one count but fewer than ten. This chain connects TRBV30 to TRBJ2-3; D is uncertain. Per the germline V gene, CDR1 is GTSNPN and CDR2 is SVGIG (reference sequence). The length of the CDR3 is 15 residues. V was trimmed by 0 bases and J by 0 bases, leaving 10 bases between them. The CDR3 nucleotides are TGTGCCTGGAGTGTCTACATGGGTAGCACAGATACGCAGTATTTT. It is translated as CAWSVYMGSTDTQYF. Full variable domain (rest looked up from reference TRBV30 and TRBJ2-3): SQTIHQWPATLVQPVGSPLSLECTVEGTSNPNLYWYRQAAGRGLQLLFYSVGIGQISSEVPQNLSASRPQDRQFILSSKKLLLSDSGFYLCAWSVYMGSTDTQYFGPGTRLTVL.

This clonotype was picked up a small number of times. The V and J genes are TRBV7-9 and TRBJ2-3; 7 bases agree with TRBD1. The germline gives CDR1 SEHNR, CDR2 FQNEAQ (reference sequence). The length of the CDR3 is 16 residues. V gave up 0 bases and J gave up 2 bases; unmatched junction bases: 5. Written as DNA, the CDR3 is TGTGCCAGCAGCTTAGCTCCAGGGGGTGCCACAGATACGCAGTATTTT. It codes for CASSLAPGGATDTQYF.

This clonotype was picked up a small number of times. The V call is TRBV4-3, the J call TRBJ2-7; perhaps D is TRBD1 or TRBD2 (5 bases each). Germline CDR1 LGHNA, CDR2 YSLEER. The CDR3 has 16 amino acids. V lost 2 bases, J lost 2 bases, and 16 bases lay in between. The CDR3 bases are TGCGCCAGCAGCCAATCCTTCGGGGCCTCGGCCTACGAGCAGTACTTC. It is translated as CASSQSFGASAYEQYF.

As for this clonotype: A much more abundant neighbour one base away suggests this may be a read error. This chain links TRBV29-1 with TRBJ2-4, with 12 bases that match TRBD2. V lost 2 bases, J lost 9 bases, and 8 bases stayed unmatched. CDR3 length: 15 amino acids. Germline CDR1 is SQVTM and CDR2 is ANQGSEA. The CDR3 DNA reads as TGCAGCGTTGAACTAGCGGGGGGGCAAGGAAGCATTCAGTACTTC. The encoded protein is CSVELAGGQGSIQYF. Looking up the rest from reference TRBV29-1 and TRBJ2-4 gives the full variable domain: SAVISQKPSRDICQRGTSLTIQCQVDSQVTMMFWYRQQPGQSLTLIATANQGSEATYESGFVIDKFPISRPNLTFSTLTVSNMSPEDSSIYLCSVELAGGQGSIQYFGAGTRLSVL.